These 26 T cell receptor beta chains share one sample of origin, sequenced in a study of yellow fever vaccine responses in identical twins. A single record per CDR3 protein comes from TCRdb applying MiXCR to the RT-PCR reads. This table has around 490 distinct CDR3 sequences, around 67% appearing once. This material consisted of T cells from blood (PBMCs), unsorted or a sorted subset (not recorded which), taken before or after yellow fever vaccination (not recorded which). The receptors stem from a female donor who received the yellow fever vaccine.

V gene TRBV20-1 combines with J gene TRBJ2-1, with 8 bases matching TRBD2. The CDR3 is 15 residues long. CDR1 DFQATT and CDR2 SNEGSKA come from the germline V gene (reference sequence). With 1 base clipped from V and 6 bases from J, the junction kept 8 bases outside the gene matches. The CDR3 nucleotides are TGCAGTGCTAGAGCACGGGAGGGCCTCAGCAATGAGCAGTTCTTC. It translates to CSARAREGLSNEQFF.

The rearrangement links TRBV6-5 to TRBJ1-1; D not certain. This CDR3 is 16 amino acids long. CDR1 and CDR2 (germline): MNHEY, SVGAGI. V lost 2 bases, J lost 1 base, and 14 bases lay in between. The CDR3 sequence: CASSYGPSGTNTEAFF. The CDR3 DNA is TGTGCCAGCAGTTACGGGCCCTCCGGCACGAACACTGAAGCTTTCTTT.

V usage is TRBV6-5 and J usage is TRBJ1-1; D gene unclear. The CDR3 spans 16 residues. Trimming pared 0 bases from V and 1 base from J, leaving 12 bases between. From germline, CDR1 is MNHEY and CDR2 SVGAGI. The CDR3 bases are TGTGCCAGCAGTTACTCGAACGAGGGCGGGAACACTGAAGCTTTCTTT. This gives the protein CASSYSNEGGNTEAFF.

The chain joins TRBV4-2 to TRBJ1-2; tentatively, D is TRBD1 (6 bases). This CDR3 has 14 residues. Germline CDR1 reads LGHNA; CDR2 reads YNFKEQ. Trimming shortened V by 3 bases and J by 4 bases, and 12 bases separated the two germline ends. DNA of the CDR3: TGTGCCAGCAGCCACAGGGGCAGGTTCTATGGCTACACCTTC. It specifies CASSHRGRFYGYTF.

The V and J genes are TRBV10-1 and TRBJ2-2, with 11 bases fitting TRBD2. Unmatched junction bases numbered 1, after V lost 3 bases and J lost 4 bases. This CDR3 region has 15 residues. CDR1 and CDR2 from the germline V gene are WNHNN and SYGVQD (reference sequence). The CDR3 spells CASSDLAGGTGELFF. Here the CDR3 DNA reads TGCGCCAGCAGTGATCTAGCGGGGGGCACCGGGGAGCTGTTTTTT.

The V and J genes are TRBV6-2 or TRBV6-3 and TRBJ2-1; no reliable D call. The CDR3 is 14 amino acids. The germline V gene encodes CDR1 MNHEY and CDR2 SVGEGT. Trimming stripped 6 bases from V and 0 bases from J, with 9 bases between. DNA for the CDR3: TGTGCCAGCAGAACCCAAGGCTCCTACAATGAGCAGTTCTTC. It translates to CASRTQGSYNEQFF.

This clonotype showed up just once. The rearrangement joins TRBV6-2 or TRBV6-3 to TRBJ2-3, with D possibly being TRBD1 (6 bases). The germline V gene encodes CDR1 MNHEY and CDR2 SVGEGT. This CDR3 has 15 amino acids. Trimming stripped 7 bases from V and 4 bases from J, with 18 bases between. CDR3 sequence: CASTRGTLDSDTQYF. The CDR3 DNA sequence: TGTGCCAGCACTAGGGGGACCCTTGACTCAGATACGCAGTATTTT.

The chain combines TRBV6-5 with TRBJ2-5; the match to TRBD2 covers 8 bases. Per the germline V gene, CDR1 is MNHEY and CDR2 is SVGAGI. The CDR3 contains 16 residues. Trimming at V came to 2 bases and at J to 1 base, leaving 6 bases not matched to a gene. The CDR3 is CASSYRGGPGQETQYF. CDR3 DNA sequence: TGTGCCAGCAGTTACCGCGGGGGGCCCGGCCAAGAGACCCAGTACTTC.

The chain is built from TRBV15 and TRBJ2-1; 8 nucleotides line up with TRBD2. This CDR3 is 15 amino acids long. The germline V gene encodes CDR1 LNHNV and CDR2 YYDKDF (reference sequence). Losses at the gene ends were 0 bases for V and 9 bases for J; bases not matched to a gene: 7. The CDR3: CATSRDTGGPVEQFF. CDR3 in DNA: TGTGCCACCAGCAGAGATACGGGAGGGCCGGTTGAGCAGTTCTTC.

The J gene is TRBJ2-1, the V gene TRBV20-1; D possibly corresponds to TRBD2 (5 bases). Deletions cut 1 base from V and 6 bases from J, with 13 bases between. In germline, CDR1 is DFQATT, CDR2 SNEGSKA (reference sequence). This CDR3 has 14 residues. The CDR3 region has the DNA TGCAGTGCTAGAGGAAGCGGTCAACCCAATGAGCAGTTCTTC. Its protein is CSARGSGQPNEQFF.

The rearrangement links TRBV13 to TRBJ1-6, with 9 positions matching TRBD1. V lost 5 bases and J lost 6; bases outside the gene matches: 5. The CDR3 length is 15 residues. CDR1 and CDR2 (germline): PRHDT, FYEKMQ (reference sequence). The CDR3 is CASSLQGARNSPLHF. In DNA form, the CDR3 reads TGTGCCAGCAGCCTACAGGGGGCGCGTAATTCACCCCTCCACTTT. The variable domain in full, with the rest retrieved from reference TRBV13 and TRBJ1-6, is AAGVIQSPRHLIKEKRETATLKCYPIPRHDTVYWYQQGPGQDPQFLISFYEKMQSDKGSIPDRFSAQQFSDYHSELNMSSLELGDSALYFCASSLQGARNSPLHFGNGTRLTVT.

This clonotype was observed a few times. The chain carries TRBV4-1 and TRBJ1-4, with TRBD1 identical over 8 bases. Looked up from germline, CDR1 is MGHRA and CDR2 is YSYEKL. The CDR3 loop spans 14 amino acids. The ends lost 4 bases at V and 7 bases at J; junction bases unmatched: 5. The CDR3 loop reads CASSRAGTGEKLFF. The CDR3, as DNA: TGCGCCAGCAGCCGGGCCGGGACAGGTGAAAAACTGTTTTTT.

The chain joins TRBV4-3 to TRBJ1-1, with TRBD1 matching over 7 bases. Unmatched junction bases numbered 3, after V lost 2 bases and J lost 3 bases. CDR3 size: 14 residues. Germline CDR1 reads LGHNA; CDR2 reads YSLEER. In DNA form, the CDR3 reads TGCGCCAGCAGCCAAACAGGGGTGGACACTGAAGCTTTCTTT. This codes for CASSQTGVDTEAFF.

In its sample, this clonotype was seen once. CDR3 DNA sequence: TGTGCCAGCAGTGAAGAGGGCCAGACCAATCAGCCCCAGCATTTT. Translated, it gives CASSEEGQTNQPQHF. The chain is built from TRBV2 and TRBJ1-5, with D uncertain. CDR1 and CDR2 from the germline V gene are SNHLY and FYNNEI. This CDR3 has 15 amino acids. V shed 1 base and J shed 3 bases, with 10 bases lying between them.

CDR3 in amino acids: CATSSGAGDTDTQYF. CDR3 coding DNA: TGTGCCACCAGCTCAGGGGCTGGAGACACAGATACGCAGTATTTT. The rearrangement links TRBV15 to TRBJ2-3, with a tentative D call TRBD1 (6 bases). The germline gives CDR1 LNHNV, CDR2 YYDKDF (reference sequence). The CDR3 extends over 15 amino acids. V lost 5 bases to trimming and J lost 2 bases, with 14 bases between them.

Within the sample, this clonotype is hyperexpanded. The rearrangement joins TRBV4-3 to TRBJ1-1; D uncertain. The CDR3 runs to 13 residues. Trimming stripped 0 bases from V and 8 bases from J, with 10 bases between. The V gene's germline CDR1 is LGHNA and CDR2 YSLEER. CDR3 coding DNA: TGCGCCAGCAGCCAAGAGGCGCAGAGAGAAGCTTTCTTT. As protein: CASSQEAQREAFF.

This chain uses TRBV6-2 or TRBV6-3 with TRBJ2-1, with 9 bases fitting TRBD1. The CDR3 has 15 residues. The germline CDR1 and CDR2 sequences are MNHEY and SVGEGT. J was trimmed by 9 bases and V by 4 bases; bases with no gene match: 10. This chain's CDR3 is CASSFTGTGSSEQFF. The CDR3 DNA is TGTGCCAGCAGTTTTACCGGGACAGGGTCGAGTGAGCAGTTCTTC.

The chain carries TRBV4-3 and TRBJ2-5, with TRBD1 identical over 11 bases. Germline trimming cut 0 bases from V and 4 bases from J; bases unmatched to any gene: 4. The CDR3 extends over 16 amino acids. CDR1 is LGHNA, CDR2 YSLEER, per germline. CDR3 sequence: CASSQDLGQGGETQYF. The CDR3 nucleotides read TGCGCCAGCAGCCAAGATTTGGGACAGGGGGGAGAGACCCAGTACTTC.

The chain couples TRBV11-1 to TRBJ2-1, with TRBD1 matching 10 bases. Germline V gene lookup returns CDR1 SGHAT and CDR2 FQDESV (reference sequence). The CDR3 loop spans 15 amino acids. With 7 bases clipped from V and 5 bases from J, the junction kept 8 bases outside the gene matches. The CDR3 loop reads CASKTGGTGDNEQFF. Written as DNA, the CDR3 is TGTGCCAGCAAAACGGGGGGGACAGGGGACAATGAGCAGTTCTTC.

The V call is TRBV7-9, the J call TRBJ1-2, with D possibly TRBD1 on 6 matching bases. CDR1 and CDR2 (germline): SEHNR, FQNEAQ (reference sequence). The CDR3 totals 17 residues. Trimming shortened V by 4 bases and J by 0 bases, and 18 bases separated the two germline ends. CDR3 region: CASSSGDLSLANYGYTF. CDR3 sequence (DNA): TGTGCCAGCAGCTCAGGGGACCTTTCCCTAGCTAACTATGGCTACACCTTC.

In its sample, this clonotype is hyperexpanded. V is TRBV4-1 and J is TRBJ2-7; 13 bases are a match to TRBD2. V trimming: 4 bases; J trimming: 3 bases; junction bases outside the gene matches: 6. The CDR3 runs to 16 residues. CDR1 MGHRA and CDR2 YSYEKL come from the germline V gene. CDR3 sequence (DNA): TGCGCCAGCAGCCCGTTAGGGACTAGCGGGATCTACGAGCAGTACTTC. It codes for CASSPLGTSGIYEQYF.

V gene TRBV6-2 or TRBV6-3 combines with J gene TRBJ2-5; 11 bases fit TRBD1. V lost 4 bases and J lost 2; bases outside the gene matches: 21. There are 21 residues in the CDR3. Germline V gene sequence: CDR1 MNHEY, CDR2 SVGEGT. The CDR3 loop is CASSFHPSSGTGGHLQETQYF. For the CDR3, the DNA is TGTGCCAGCAGTTTCCATCCCTCTTCCGGGACAGGGGGGCACCTACAAGAGACCCAGTACTTC.

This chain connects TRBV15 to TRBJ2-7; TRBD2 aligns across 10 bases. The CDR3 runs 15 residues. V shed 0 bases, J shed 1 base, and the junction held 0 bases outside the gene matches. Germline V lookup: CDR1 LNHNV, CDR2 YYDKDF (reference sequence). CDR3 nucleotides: TGTGCCACCAGCAGAGAGACTAGCGGGTCCTACGAGCAGTACTTC. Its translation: CATSRETSGSYEQYF.

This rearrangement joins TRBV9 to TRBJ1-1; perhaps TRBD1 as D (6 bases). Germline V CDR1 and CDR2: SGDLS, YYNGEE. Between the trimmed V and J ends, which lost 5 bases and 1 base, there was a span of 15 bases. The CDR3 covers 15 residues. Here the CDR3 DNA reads TGTGCCAGCAGTCCCTCGGGGGGGGCGAACACTGAAGCTTTCTTT. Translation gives CASSPSGGANTEAFF.

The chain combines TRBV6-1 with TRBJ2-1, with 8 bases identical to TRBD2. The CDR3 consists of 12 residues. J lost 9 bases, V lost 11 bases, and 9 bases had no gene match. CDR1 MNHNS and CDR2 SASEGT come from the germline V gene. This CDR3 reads CAGSGGLGEQFF. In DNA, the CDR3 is TGTGCCGGATCGGGGGGGTTGGGTGAGCAGTTCTTC.

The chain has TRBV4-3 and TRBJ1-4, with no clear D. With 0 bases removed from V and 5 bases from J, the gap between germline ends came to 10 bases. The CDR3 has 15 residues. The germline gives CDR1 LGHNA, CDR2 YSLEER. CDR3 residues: CASSQDSVTNEKLFF. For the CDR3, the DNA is TGCGCCAGCAGCCAAGATTCCGTAACGAATGAAAAACTGTTTTTT.